One sample yielded the 10 T cell receptor beta chains listed below, sequenced in a study of radiation and T cells in renal cell carcinoma. The data were produced by immunoSEQ multiplex PCR, yet TCRdb's version contains in-frame clones alone and is incomplete. The sample carries 140,000 or so clones, 75% to 90% recorded once. This sample's time point: blood 4 weeks post-SBRT, at nephrectomy. The treatment: 15 Gy SBRT to primary tumor, nephrectomy 4 weeks later. The specimen was blood, collected from a patient whose treatment included radiotherapy and nephrectomy. The receptor source for this set is a woman aged 45-65 years with renal cell carcinoma.

The table lists this clone with a few counts. This chain connects TRBV7-2 to TRBJ1-6; D is ambiguous. Trimming left V 0 bases short and J 13 bases short, with 7 bases between. There are 12 residues in the CDR3. The germline CDR1 and CDR2 sequences are SGHTA and FQGNSA. This CDR3 reads CASSLAPGPLHF. The DNA of the CDR3 is TGTGCCAGCAGCTTAGCCCCGGGGCCCCTCCACTTT.

The CDR3 spells CATSRDLEGTHEQYF. DNA of the CDR3: TGTGCCACCAGCAGAGATCTGGAAGGGACCCACGAGCAGTACTTC. V usage is TRBV15 and J usage is TRBJ2-7; D possibly matches TRBD1 or TRBD2 (5 bases each). The CDR3 sequence is 15 residues long. Trimming left V 0 bases short and J 5 bases short, with 14 bases between. Germline V gives CDR1 LNHNV, CDR2 YYDKDF (reference sequence).

The chain links TRBV11-2 to TRBJ2-3; 7 bases map to TRBD2. J gave up 0 bases and V 5 bases, and 11 bases lay outside the gene matches. The CDR3 has 17 residues. CDR1 and CDR2 from the germline V gene are SGHAT and FQNNGV. The CDR3 region has the DNA TGTGCCAGCAGCCCGATTAGACTAGCCCCTAGCACAGATACGCAGTATTTT. It yields the protein CASSPIRLAPSTDTQYF.

The V and J genes are TRBV9 and TRBJ2-3, with 7 bases lining up with TRBD2. Germline CDR1 is SGDLS and CDR2 is YYNGEE. The V gene end was trimmed by 4 bases and the J gene end by 0 bases; junction bases not matched to a gene: 5. CDR3 size: 15 residues. The CDR3 reads CASSPTAGSTDTQYF. Written as DNA, the CDR3 is TGTGCCAGCAGCCCCACAGCGGGGAGCACAGATACGCAGTATTTT.

The chain links TRBV9 to TRBJ2-2; TRBD2 matches 8 bases. This CDR3 is built from 17 residues. CDR1 SGDLS and CDR2 YYNGEE come from the germline V gene. V was clipped by 3 bases and J by 0 bases; unmatched bases: 7. The CDR3 loop reads CASSAKFSGANTGELFF. DNA of the CDR3: TGTGCCAGCAGCGCAAAATTTAGCGGGGCGAACACCGGGGAGCTGTTTTTT.

V and J are TRBV7-2 and TRBJ1-6; no reliable D call. The germline V and J ends were trimmed by 1 base and 10 bases, with 11 bases remaining between them. Germline assignment: CDR1 SGHTA and CDR2 FQGNSA. The CDR3 length is 14 residues. DNA for the CDR3: TGTGCCAGCAGCTTAGGGGTAGGAACATCACCCCTCCACTTT. Translating gives CASSLGVGTSPLHF.

The rearrangement links TRBV6-5 to TRBJ1-1; maybe TRBD1 (5 bases). The CDR3 length is 12 residues. V was clipped by 2 bases and J by 6 bases, with 7 bases between them. Germline CDR1 is MNHEY and CDR2 is SVGAGI. CDR3 in DNA: TGTGCCAGCAGTTACAGGGGCGCTGAAGCTTTCTTT. This translates into CASSYRGAEAFF.

This clone was detected only a few times. The chain has TRBV5-1 and TRBJ1-5; 11 bases align to TRBD1. The length of the CDR3 is 15 residues. The V gene end was trimmed by 1 base and the J gene end by 5 bases; junction bases not matched to a gene: 2. Germline CDR1 is SGHRS and CDR2 is YFSETQ. CDR3 DNA: TGCGCCAGCAGCTTGAGGACAGGGGGCGATCAGCCCCAGCATTTT. Protein sequence: CASSLRTGGDQPQHF.

The chain uses TRBV7-3 and TRBJ1-3; D remains unclear. Between the trimmed V and J ends, which lost 5 bases and 0 bases, there was a span of 11 bases. Germline values: CDR1 SGHTA, CDR2 FQGTGA. CDR3 size: 15 residues. The CDR3 is CASSHLGSSGNTIYF. The CDR3 DNA sequence: TGTGCCAGCAGCCATTTGGGAAGCTCTGGAAACACCATATATTTT.

V is TRBV19 and J is TRBJ2-2, with 7 nucleotides matching TRBD1. V shed 7 bases and J 0 bases; nucleotides not matched to a gene: 8. Germline CDR1 and CDR2: LNHDA and SQIVND (reference sequence). The CDR3 length is 16 residues. The CDR3 sequence is CASMNNRGSNTGELFF. The CDR3 DNA follows: TGTGCCAGTATGAACAACAGGGGATCGAACACCGGGGAGCTGTTTTTT.